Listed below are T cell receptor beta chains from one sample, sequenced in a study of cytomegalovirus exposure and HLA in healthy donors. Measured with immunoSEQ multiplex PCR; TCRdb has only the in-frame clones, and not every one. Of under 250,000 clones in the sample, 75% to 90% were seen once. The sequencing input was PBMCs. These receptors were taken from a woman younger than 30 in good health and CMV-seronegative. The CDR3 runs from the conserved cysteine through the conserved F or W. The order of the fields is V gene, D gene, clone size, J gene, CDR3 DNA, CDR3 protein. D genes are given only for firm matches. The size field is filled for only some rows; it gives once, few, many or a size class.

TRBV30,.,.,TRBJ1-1,TGTGCCTGGGCCTGGCGGCACCCCGGACGGGAAGCTTTCTTT,CAWAWRHPGREAFF
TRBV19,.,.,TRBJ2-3,TGTGCCAGTAGACGATCGGGACTCCGGCTCACAGATACGCAGTATTTT,CASRRSGLRLTDTQYF
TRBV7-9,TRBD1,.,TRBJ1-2,TGTGCCAGCAGCAAGGAAGACAGGGGGTCGGACCTCAACTATGGCTACACCTTC,CASSKEDRGSDLNYGYTF
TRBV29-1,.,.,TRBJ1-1,TGCAGCGTTGTGGGGGGGGCAAGGGTGAACACTGAAGCTTTCTTT,CSVVGGARVNTEAFF
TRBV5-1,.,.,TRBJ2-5,TGCGCCAGCAGCTTGGGGGGGAGCCCAGAAGAGACCCAGTACTTC,CASSLGGSPEETQYF
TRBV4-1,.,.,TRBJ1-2,TGCGCCAGCAGCCAAGACCTCGGGGGGGGCTACACCTTC,CASSQDLGGGYTF
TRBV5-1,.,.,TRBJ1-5,TGCGCCAGCAGCTTGGCCCCCAATCAGCCCCAGCATTTT,CASSLAPNQPQHF
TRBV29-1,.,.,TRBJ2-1,TGCAGCGTTGGGTCCGAGATGGAGTACAATGAGCAGTTCTTC,CSVGSEMEYNEQFF
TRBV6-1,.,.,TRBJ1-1,TGTGCCAGCGGCGGCGGTGGAGGCACTGAAGCTTTCTTT,CASGGGGGTEAFF
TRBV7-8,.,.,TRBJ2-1,TGTGCCAGCAGCTTACGGCGGGAAGTCGGTGAGCAGTTCTTC,CASSLRREVGEQFF
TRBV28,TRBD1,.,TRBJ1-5,TGTGCCAGTAAGCCGGGACAGGGCCGCTATAGCAATCAGCCCCAGCATTTT,CASKPGQGRYSNQPQHF
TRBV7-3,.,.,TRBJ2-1,TGTGCCAGCAGCCCACGGGGCGGGGTTGAGCAGTTCTTC,CASSPRGGVEQFF
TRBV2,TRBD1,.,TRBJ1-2,TGTGCCATCCCCAGGACAGGGGGCACCCAGCATGATGGCTACACCTTC,CAIPRTGGTQHDGYTF
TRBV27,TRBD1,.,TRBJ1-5,TGTGCCAGCAGTTTAACAGGGGGCGGTCAGCCCCAGCATTTT,CASSLTGGGQPQHF
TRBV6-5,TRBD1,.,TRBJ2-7,TGTGCCAGCAGTCTTTTGGGACAGTTCTACGAGCAGTACTTC,CASSLLGQFYEQYF
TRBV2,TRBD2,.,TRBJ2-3,TGTGCCAGCAGTGATGGGAGGGTAACAGATACGCAGTATTTT,CASSDGRVTDTQYF
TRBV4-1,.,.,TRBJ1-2,TGCGCCAGCAGTCAAAGAGTAACATTAATCTATGGCTACACCTTC,CASSQRVTLIYGYTF
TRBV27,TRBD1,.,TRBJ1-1,TGTGCCAGCAGTTTCGGGACAGTGAACACTGAAGCTTTCTTT,CASSFGTVNTEAFF
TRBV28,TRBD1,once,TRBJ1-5,TGTGCCAGCAGCCACGGGACAGATTATAGCAATCAGCCCCAGCATTTT,CASSHGTDYSNQPQHF
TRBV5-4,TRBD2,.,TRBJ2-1,TGTGCCAGCAGCCGCGGGCTAGCGGGAGGTCCAATGTACAATGAGCAGTTCTTC,CASSRGLAGGPMYNEQFF